The rows below give T cell receptor beta chains drawn from one sample of a study of cytomegalovirus exposure and HLA in healthy donors. The method was immunoSEQ multiplex PCR; TCRdb's version includes in-frame clones alone and lacks a portion of them. The table shows over 110,000 clones, with around 82% occurring only once. The sequenced sample consisted of PBMCs. The receptor source for this set is a woman aged 18-29 years in good health and CMV-seropositive. The conserved cysteine and the conserved F or W are not part of the CDR3 here. The D gene is left open where the match is weak.

TRBV2	NA	TRBJ1-5	ASSLEGENQPQH
TRBV9	NA	TRBJ1-1	ASSGGGWGENTEAF
TRBV6-1	NA	TRBJ2-5	ASVVKGQETQY
TRBV10-3	TRBD1	TRBJ1-4	AISEGAANEKLF
TRBV6-6	TRBD1	TRBJ1-5	ASSPDRGHNQPQH
TRBV15	TRBD1	TRBJ2-7	ATGTGKGYEQY
TRBV11-2	TRBD1	TRBJ1-1	ASSWWGQTQNTEAF
TRBV9	TRBD1	TRBJ1-2	ASSARDSPNYGYT
TRBV10-3	NA	TRBJ1-2	AIRLTGLGYGYT
TRBV5-1	TRBD1	TRBJ2-1	ASETTGEPYNEQF
TRBV7-9	NA	TRBJ1-5	ASSLGGAEGQPQH
TRBV7-2	TRBD1	TRBJ1-5	ASSLQGQGGKNQPQH